This TCR beta chain emerged from a study of cytomegalovirus exposure and HLA in healthy donors. Trimming pared 5 bases from V and 4 bases from J, leaving 14 bases between. Germline lookup yields CDR1 MDHEN and CDR2 SYDVKM. The CDR3 sequence is 15 residues long. PCR employed 60 Vbeta and 13 Jbeta primers. Produced via immunoSEQ multiplex PCR; TCRdb's table is partial and in-frame only. This repertoire includes 150,000 to 200,000 clones. Sequenced: PBMCs. V is TRBV28 and J is TRBJ1-4; tentative D call: TRBD1 (5 bases). This sequence was found in a boy aged 5-17 years in good health and CMV-seronegative. CDR3 DNA sequence: TGTGCCAGCAGTGGGTGGGGCGTAGATAATGAAAAACTGTTTTTT. Amino acid sequence: CASSGWGVDNEKLFF.